This entry concerns a single T cell receptor beta chain. No antigen is known for it. The data belong to a study of cytomegalovirus exposure and HLA in healthy donors. This CDR3 has 16 residues. V lost 5 bases to trimming and J lost 1 base, with 16 bases between them. CDR1 is SGHVS, CDR2 FQNEAQ, per germline. Study observations and caveats: In vitro assays verified that three CMV-associated chains recognized CMV antigens specifically.

PCR involved 60 Vbeta and 13 Jbeta primers. Using immunoSEQ multiplex PCR, the repertoire was profiled, and TCRdb retains in-frame clones only, with some absent. Of roughly 200,000 clones listed, around 86% were seen once; the top ten hold about 2.5%. The chain joins TRBV7-8 to TRBJ2-3, with TRBD2 as a possible D gene (6 bases). The receptor's source is a woman aged 40 to 50 in good health and CMV-seronegative. Material: PBMCs. CDR3 sequence: CASSLSAGTGTDTQYF. In DNA, the CDR3 is TGTGCCAGCAGCCTCTCAGCCGGGACTGGCACAGATACGCAGTATTTT.